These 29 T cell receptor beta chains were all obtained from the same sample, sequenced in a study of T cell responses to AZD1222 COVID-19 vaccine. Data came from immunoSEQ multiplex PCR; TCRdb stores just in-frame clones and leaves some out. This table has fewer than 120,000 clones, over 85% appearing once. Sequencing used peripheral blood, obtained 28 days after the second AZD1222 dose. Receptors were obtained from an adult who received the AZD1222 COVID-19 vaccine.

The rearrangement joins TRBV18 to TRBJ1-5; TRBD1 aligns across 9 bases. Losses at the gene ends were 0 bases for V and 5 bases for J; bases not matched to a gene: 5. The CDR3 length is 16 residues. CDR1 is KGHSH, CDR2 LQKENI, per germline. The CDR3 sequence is CASSPPIQGADQPQHF. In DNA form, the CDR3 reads TGTGCCAGCTCACCACCGATACAGGGGGCCGATCAGCCCCAGCATTTT.

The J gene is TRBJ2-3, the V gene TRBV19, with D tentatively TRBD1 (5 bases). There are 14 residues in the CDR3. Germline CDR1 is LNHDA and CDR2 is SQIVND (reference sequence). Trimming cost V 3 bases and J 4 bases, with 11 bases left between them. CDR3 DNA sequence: TGTGCCAGTAGTATTGGACAAGACCCAGATACGCAGTATTTT. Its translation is CASSIGQDPDTQYF.

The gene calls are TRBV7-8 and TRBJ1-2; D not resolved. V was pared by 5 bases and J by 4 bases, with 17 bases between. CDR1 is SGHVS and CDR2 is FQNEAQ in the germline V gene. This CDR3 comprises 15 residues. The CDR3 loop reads CASSLTRALSYGYTF. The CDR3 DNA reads TGTGCCAGCAGCCTGACCCGGGCGCTTAGCTATGGCTACACCTTC.

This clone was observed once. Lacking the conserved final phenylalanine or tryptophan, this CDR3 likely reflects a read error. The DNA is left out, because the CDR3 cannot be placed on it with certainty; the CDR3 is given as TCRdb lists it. CDR3 loop: CASSTDPAL. The chain uses TRBV7-3 and TRBJ2-6; no check of the table's D call, TRBD1, against the DNA was made. The CDR3 is 9 amino acids in total, end residues counted. CDR1 and CDR2 from the germline V gene are SGHTA and FQGTGA.

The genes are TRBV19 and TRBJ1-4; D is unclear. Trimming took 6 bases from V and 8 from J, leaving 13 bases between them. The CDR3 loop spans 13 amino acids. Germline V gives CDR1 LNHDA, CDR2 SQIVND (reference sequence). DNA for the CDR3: TGTGCCAGTAGATCCCTAGTTGACGAAAAACTGTTTTTT. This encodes CASRSLVDEKLFF.

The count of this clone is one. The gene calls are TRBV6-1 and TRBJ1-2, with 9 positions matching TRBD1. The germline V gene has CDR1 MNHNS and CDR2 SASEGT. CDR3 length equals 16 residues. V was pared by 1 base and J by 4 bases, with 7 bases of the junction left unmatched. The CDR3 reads CASSEGGQGHFYGYTF. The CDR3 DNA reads TGTGCCAGCAGTGAAGGTGGACAGGGGCATTTCTATGGCTACACCTTC.

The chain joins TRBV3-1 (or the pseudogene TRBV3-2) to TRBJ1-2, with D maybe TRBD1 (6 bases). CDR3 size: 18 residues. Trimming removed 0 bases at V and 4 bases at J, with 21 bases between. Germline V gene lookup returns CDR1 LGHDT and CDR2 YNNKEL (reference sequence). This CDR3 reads CASSQDHDSGTSLYGYTF. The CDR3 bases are TGTGCCAGCAGCCAAGATCATGACAGCGGGACAAGTCTCTATGGCTACACCTTC.

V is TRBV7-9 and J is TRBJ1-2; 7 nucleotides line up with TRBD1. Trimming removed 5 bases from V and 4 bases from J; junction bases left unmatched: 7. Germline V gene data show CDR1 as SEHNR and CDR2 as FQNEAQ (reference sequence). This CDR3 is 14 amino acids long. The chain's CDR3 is CASSAMTGLYGYTF. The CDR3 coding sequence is TGTGCCAGCAGCGCCATGACAGGGCTCTATGGCTACACCTTC. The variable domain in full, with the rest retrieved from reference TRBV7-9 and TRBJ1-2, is DTGVSQNPRHKITKRGQNVTFRCDPISEHNRLYWYRQTLGQGPEFLTYFQNEAQLEKSRLLSDRFSAERPKGSFSTLEIQRTEQGDSAMYLCASSAMTGLYGYTFGSGTRLTVV.

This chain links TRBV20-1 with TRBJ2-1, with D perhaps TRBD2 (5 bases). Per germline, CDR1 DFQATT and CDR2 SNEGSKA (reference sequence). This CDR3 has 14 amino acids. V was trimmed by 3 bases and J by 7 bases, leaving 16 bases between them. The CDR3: CSASPGKSGNEQFF. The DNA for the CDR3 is TGCAGTGCTAGTCCGGGGAAGTCTGGGAATGAGCAGTTCTTC.

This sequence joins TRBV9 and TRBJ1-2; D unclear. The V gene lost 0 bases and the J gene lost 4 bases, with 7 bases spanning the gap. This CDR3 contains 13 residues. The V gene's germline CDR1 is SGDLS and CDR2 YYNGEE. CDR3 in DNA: TGTGCCAGCAGCGTAGCCGAACGCTATGGCTACACCTTC. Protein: CASSVAERYGYTF.

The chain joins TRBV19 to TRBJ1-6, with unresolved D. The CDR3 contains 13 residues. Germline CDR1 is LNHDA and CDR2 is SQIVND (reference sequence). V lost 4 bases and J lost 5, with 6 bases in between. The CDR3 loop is CASSNKNNSPLHF. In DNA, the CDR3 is TGTGCCAGTAGTAACAAAAATAATTCACCCCTCCACTTT.

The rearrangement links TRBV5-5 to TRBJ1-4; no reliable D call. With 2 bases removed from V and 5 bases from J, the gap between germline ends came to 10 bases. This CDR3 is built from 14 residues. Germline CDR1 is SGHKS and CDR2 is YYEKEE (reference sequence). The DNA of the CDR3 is TGTGCCAGCAGCTTCCGGGTCGCGAATGAAAAACTGTTTTTT. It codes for CASSFRVANEKLFF.

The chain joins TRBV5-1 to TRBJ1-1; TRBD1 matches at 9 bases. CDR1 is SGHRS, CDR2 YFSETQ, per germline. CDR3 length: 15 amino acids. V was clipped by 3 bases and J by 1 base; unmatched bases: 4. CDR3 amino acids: CASSWGQGRNTEAFF. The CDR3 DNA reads TGCGCCAGCAGCTGGGGACAGGGTAGGAACACTGAAGCTTTCTTT. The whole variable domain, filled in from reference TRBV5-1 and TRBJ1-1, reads KAGVTQTPRYLIKTRGQQVTLSCSPISGHRSVSWYQQTPGQGLQFLFEYFSETQRNKGNFPGRFSGRQFSNSRSEMNVSTLELGDSALYLCASSWGQGRNTEAFFGQGTRLTVV.

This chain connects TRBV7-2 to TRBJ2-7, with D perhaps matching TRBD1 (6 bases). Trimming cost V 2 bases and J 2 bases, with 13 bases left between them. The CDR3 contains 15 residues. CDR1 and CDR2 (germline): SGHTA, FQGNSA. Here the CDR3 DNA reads TGTGCCAGCAGCTTATCAAGGGGGTTAACCTACGAGCAGTACTTC. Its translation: CASSLSRGLTYEQYF.

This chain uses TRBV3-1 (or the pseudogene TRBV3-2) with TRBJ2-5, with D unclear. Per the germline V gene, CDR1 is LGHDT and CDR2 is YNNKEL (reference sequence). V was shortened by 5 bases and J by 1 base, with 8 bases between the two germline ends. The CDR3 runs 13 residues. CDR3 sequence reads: CASSFRSQETQYF. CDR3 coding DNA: TGTGCCAGCAGCTTCAGGTCCCAAGAGACCCAGTACTTC.

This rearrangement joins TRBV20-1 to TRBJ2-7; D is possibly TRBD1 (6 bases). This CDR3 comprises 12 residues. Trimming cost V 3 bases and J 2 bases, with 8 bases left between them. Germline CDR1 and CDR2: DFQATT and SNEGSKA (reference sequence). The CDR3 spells CSASTGTYEQYF. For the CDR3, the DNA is TGCAGTGCTAGTACAGGGACCTACGAGCAGTACTTC.

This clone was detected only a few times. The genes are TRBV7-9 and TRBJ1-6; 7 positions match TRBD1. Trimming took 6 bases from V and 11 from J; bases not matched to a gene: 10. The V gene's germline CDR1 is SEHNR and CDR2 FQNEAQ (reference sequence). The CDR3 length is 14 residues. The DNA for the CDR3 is TGTGCCAGCAGTCCACAGGGGCGAGGGCCACCCCTCCACTTT. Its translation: CASSPQGRGPPLHF. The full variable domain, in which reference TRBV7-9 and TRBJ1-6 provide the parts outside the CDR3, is DTGVSQNPRHKITKRGQNVTFRCDPISEHNRLYWYRQTLGQGPEFLTYFQNEAQLEKSRLLSDRFSAERPKGSFSTLEIQRTEQGDSAMYLCASSPQGRGPPLHFGNGTRLTVT.

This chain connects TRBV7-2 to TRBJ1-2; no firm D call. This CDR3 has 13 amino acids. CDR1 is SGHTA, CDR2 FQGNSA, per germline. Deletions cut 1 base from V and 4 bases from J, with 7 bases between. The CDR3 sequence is CASSLDGGYGYTF. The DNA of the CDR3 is TGTGCCAGCAGCTTAGACGGTGGCTATGGCTACACCTTC.

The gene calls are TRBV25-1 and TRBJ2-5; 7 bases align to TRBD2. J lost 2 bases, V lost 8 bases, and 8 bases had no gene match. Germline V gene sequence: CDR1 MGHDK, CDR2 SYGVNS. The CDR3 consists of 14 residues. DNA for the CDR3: TGTGCCAGCGCCCCGGGACTACATCAAGAGACCCAGTACTTC. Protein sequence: CASAPGLHQETQYF.

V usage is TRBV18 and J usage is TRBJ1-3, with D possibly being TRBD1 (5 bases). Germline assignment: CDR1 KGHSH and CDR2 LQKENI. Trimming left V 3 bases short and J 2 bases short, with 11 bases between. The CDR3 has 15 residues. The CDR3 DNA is TGTGCCAGCTCACCTGGGGCAGCGGCTGGAAACACCATATATTTT. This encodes CASSPGAAAGNTIYF.

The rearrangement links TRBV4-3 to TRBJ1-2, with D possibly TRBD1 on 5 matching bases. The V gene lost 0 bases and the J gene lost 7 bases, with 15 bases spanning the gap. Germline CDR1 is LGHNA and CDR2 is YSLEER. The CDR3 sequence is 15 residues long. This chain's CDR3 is CASSQDWGAGSGYTF. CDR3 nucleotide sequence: TGCGCCAGCAGCCAAGACTGGGGTGCAGGGAGTGGCTACACCTTC.

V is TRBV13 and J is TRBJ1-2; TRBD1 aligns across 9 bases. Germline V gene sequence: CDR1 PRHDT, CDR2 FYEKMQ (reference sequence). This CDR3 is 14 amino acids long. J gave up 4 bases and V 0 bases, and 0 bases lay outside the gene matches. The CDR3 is CASSLGGQGYGYTF. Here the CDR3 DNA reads TGTGCCAGCAGCTTAGGGGGACAGGGCTATGGCTACACCTTC.

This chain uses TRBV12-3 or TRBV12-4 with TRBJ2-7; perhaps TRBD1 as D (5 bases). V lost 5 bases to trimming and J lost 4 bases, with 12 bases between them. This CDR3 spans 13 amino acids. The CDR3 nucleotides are TGTGCCAGCAGTCCTGGGGCATCATACGAGCAGTACTTC. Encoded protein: CASSPGASYEQYF.

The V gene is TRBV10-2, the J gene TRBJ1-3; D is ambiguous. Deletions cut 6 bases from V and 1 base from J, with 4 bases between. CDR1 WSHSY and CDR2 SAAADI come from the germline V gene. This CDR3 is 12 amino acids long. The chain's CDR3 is CASRESGNTIYF. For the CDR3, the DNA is TGCGCCAGCAGGGAATCTGGAAACACCATATATTTT.

In DNA form, the CDR3 reads TGCGCCAGCAGCTTGTTGGGACAGGGGGCCACAGATACGCAGTATTTT. Translation gives CASSLLGQGATDTQYF. The chain carries TRBV5-1 and TRBJ2-3; 12 bases line up with TRBD1. Unmatched junction bases numbered 2, after V lost 1 base and J lost 2 bases. This CDR3 is built from 16 residues. The V gene's germline CDR1 is SGHRS and CDR2 YFSETQ.

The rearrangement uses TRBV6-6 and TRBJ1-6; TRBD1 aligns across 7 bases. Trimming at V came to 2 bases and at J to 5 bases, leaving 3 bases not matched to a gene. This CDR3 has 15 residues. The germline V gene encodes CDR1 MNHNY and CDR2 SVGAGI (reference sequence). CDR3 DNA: TGTGCCAGCAGTTACGGACAGGCCGATAATTCACCCCTCCACTTT. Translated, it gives CASSYGQADNSPLHF.

Here the CDR3 reads CASSYSFSGGGANVLTF. For the CDR3, the DNA is TGTGCCAGCAGTTACTCCTTCAGCGGTGGCGGGGCCAACGTCCTGACTTTC. The chain is built from TRBV6-2 or TRBV6-3 and TRBJ2-6; D might be TRBD2 (5 bases). CDR3 length: 17 amino acids. The ends were cut back, 0 bases at V and 4 bases at J, with 13 bases in the middle. Germline V gives CDR1 MNHEY, CDR2 SVGEGT.

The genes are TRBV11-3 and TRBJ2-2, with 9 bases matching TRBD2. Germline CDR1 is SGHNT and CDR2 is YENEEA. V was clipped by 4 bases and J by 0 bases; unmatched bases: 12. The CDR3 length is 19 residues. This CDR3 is CASSSRGGLAGANTGELFF. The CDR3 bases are TGTGCCAGCAGCTCAAGAGGCGGATTAGCGGGGGCGAACACCGGGGAGCTGTTTTTT.

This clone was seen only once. DNA for the CDR3: TGTGCCAGCAGCTTAGACGGAACCCGAGGGAATGAGCAGTTCTTC. It is translated as CASSLDGTRGNEQFF. The chain combines TRBV7-2 with TRBJ2-1; D perhaps matches TRBD2 (5 bases). CDR3 length equals 15 residues. Germline values: CDR1 SGHTA, CDR2 FQGNSA. Trimming stripped 1 base from V and 7 bases from J, with 14 bases between.